This entry lists 19 T cell receptor beta chains sequenced from one sample in a study of T cells in Graves' hyperthyroidism and ophthalmopathy. Amplified regions were TCR beta CDR3 sequences from RNA transcripts. Researchers ran a first-round RT-PCR on the TCR CDR3 using the HTBI primer set. Using its own MiXCR run on the multiplex PCR reads, TCRdb lists one record per CDR3 protein. Seen here are roughly 570,000 distinct CDR3 sequences, 35% to 55% observed once, and the top ten hold 19%. Specimen: peripheral blood or thyroid tissue (not recorded which). The origin of the receptors is an adult woman with Graves' disease, either hyperthyroidism or ophthalmopathy (not recorded which).

In this sample, this clonotype turned up a few times. Written as DNA, the CDR3 is TGTGCCATCAGTGAGTCGACGGCTAGCGAAGAGACCCAGTACTTC. Its translation: CAISESTASEETQYF. The chain joins TRBV10-3 to TRBJ2-5; weak D call: TRBD2 (6 bases). The CDR3 has 15 residues. Germline assignment: CDR1 ENHRY and CDR2 SYGVKD. V gave up 0 bases and J gave up 3 bases, with 11 bases separating them.

V usage is TRBV11-2 and J usage is TRBJ2-5; 11 bases align to TRBD2. Germline CDR1 reads SGHAT; CDR2 reads FQNNGV. The CDR3 is made up of 17 amino acids. V trimming: 2 bases; J trimming: 2 bases; junction bases outside the gene matches: 7. Written as DNA, the CDR3 is TGTGCCAGCAGCTTACGTCCGACTAGCGGGACACAAGAGACCCAGTACTTC. Encoded protein: CASSLRPTSGTQETQYF.

This clonotype has at least ten counts. J is TRBJ1-1 and V is TRBV10-3; possibly TRBD1 for D (5 bases). Between the trimmed V and J ends, which lost 9 bases and 1 base, there was a span of 15 bases. The CDR3 has 14 residues. CDR1 is ENHRY and CDR2 is SYGVKD in the germline V gene. CDR3 sequence: CAIAGTGRNTEAFF. The CDR3 nucleotides read TGTGCCATAGCCGGGACGGGCAGGAACACTGAAGCTTTCTTT.

DNA of the CDR3: TGTGCTGTGGGACAGACTAGCACAGATACGCAGTATTTT. It codes for CAVGQTSTDTQYF. The chain couples TRBV19 to TRBJ2-3; 7 positions agree with TRBD1. Per germline, CDR1 LNHDA and CDR2 SQIVND (reference sequence). The CDR3 is 13 amino acids.

This chain joins TRBV20-1 and TRBJ1-5; no definite D call. CDR3 size: 12 residues. Trimming took off 3 bases at V and 7 bases at J, with 10 bases between the two ends. Germline loops: CDR1 DFQATT, CDR2 SNEGSKA (reference sequence). CDR3 DNA sequence: TGCAGTGCTAGTCAGCAGACGCAGCCCCAGCATTTT. Its protein is CSASQQTQPQHF.

The chain recombines TRBV29-1 with TRBJ2-5; TRBD2 agrees at 8 bases. This CDR3 comprises 12 residues. The V and J ends lost 8 bases and 2 bases, in that order; junction bases with no gene match: 4. Germline loops: CDR1 SQVTM, CDR2 ANQGSEA. The CDR3 reads CSSGGRQETQYF. For the CDR3, the DNA is TGCAGCTCAGGCGGGAGGCAAGAGACCCAGTACTTC. The variable domain in full, with the rest retrieved from reference TRBV29-1 and TRBJ2-5, is SAVISQKPSRDICQRGTSLTIQCQVDSQVTMMFWYRQQPGQSLTLIATANQGSEATYESGFVIDKFPISRPNLTFSTLTVSNMSPEDSSIYLCSSGGRQETQYFGPGTRLLVL.

This clonotype was detected ten times or more. The chain has TRBV5-1 and TRBJ2-2, with no clear D. With 1 base removed from V and 0 bases from J, the gap between germline ends came to 10 bases. CDR1 SGHRS and CDR2 YFSETQ come from the germline V gene. CDR3 length: 16 residues. CDR3 DNA sequence: TGCGCCAGCAGCTTGTGGCAGGCCTCGAACACCGGGGAGCTGTTTTTT. Its protein product is CASSLWQASNTGELFF.

Many counts were recorded for this clonotype. The gene calls are TRBV20-1 and TRBJ1-1, with 10 bases matching TRBD1. With 6 bases clipped from V and 7 bases from J, the junction kept 8 bases outside the gene matches. Germline CDR1 DFQATT, CDR2 SNEGSKA (reference sequence). This CDR3 region has 13 residues. Written as DNA, the CDR3 is TGCAGTGCCGGACAGGGGGATGGTGTTGAAGCTTTCTTT. Translating it yields CSAGQGDGVEAFF.

The chain is built from TRBV9 and TRBJ1-1, with 8 bases fitting TRBD1. The germline V gene encodes CDR1 SGDLS and CDR2 YYNGEE. CDR3 length: 15 residues. V gave up 2 bases and J gave up 4 bases; unmatched junction bases: 7. CDR3 residues: CASSVGTGGFTEAFF. CDR3 nucleotide sequence: TGTGCCAGCAGCGTGGGGACAGGTGGCTTCACTGAAGCTTTCTTT.

The chain recombines TRBV2 with TRBJ2-7; TRBD1 or TRBD2 may be the D gene (5 bases each). CDR3 length equals 14 residues. V gave up 11 bases and J gave up 7 bases, with 24 bases separating them. Germline lookup yields CDR1 SNHLY and CDR2 FYNNEI. CDR3 in DNA: TGTGCCGGAGCCAGGGAGCTCGGGTACAATGAGCAGTACTTC. It encodes CAGARELGYNEQYF.

Many counts were recorded for this clonotype. This chain links TRBV5-1 with TRBJ1-2; 7 bases are shared with TRBD1. Trimming at V came to 4 bases and at J to 6 bases, leaving 6 bases not matched to a gene. The CDR3 covers 13 residues. Germline V CDR1 and CDR2: SGHRS, YFSETQ. CDR3: CASSPGQPDGYTF. In nucleotides, the CDR3 is TGCGCCAGCAGCCCGGGACAGCCAGATGGCTACACCTTC.

CDR3 residues: CASSGTARYGYTF. Here the CDR3 DNA reads TGTGCCAGCAGCGGGACAGCAAGATATGGCTACACCTTC. The gene calls are TRBV25-1 and TRBJ1-2, with 7 bases that match TRBD1. There are 13 residues in the CDR3. J lost 5 bases, V lost 6 bases, and 6 bases had no gene match. Germline CDR1 and CDR2: MGHDK and SYGVNS.

This clonotype was observed at least ten times. The chain is built from TRBV19 and TRBJ1-1; perhaps TRBD1 as D (6 bases). V lost 6 bases to trimming and J lost 5 bases, with 16 bases between them. The germline V gene has CDR1 LNHDA and CDR2 SQIVND (reference sequence). This CDR3 has 14 amino acids. CDR3 DNA sequence: TGTGCCAGTAGCCGGGCGGGGCAGGGGACTGAAGCTTTCTTT. Translation gives CASSRAGQGTEAFF.

This clonotype came up a few times. The rearrangement joins TRBV7-6 to TRBJ2-7; D is unresolved. V was cut by 6 bases and J by 0 bases, with 9 bases left in between. Germline values: CDR1 SGHVS, CDR2 FNYEAQ. This CDR3 has 13 amino acids. The CDR3 DNA reads TGTGCCAGCAGGGATCCGAGCTCCTACGAGCAGTACTTC. As protein: CASRDPSSYEQYF.

This clonotype was detected ten times or more. The chain uses TRBV29-1 and TRBJ2-7, with D possibly TRBD1 on 5 matching bases. The V end was cut by 8 bases, the J end by 4 bases, with 12 bases between. The CDR3 consists of 11 residues. The V gene's germline CDR1 is SQVTM and CDR2 ANQGSEA. The CDR3 region has the DNA TGCAGCACAGGCGTGGGTTACGAGCAGTACTTC. Its translation is CSTGVGYEQYF.

In this sample, this clonotype turned up many times. This sequence joins TRBV6-5 and TRBJ2-7; D not resolved. Germline CDR1 MNHEY, CDR2 SVGAGI. The CDR3 loop spans 11 amino acids. Trimming pared 2 bases from V and 6 bases from J, leaving 5 bases between. This CDR3 reads CASSYAGEQYF. CDR3 coding DNA: TGTGCCAGCAGTTACGCCGGCGAGCAGTACTTC.

The chain recombines TRBV28 with TRBJ2-5; 10 positions match TRBD2. Per germline, CDR1 MDHEN and CDR2 SYDVKM. The CDR3 totals 14 residues. The V gene end was trimmed by 9 bases and the J gene end by 9 bases; junction bases not matched to a gene: 13. In DNA, the CDR3 is TGTGCCAGTCACGCTAGCGGGAGCCCCGGGGCCCAGTACTTC. Residues: CASHASGSPGAQYF. Combining the CDR3 with reference TRBV28 and TRBJ2-5 gives the whole variable domain DVKVTQSSRYLVKRTGEKVFLECVQDMDHENMFWYRQDPGLGLRLIYFSYDVKMKEKGDIPEGYSVSREKKERFSLILESASTNQTSMYLCASHASGSPGAQYFGPGTRLLVL.

As to this clonotype: A much larger clone lies one base from this, so it may be a read error. This chain connects TRBV13 to TRBJ2-7; D might be TRBD1 or TRBD2, each matching 5 bases. Germline CDR1 PRHDT, CDR2 FYEKMQ (reference sequence). This CDR3 contains 13 residues. The CDR3 region is CASGPGTLYEQCF. For the CDR3, the DNA is TGTGCCAGCGGTCCCGGGACCTTATACGAGCAGTGCTTC.

This clonotype was counted at least ten times. The CDR3 nucleotides are TGTGCCAGCAGCTCCGGACTTGACTACGAGCAGTACTTC. This sequence encodes CASSSGLDYEQYF. This chain joins TRBV7-9 and TRBJ2-7; the D gene is possibly TRBD2 (5 bases). This CDR3 contains 13 residues. The germline CDR1 and CDR2 sequences are SEHNR and FQNEAQ (reference sequence). Trimming removed 4 bases at V and 3 bases at J, with 10 bases between.